Presented here are 19 T cell receptor beta chains from one specimen sequenced in a study of post-analysis software for immune sequencing data. Unique-molecular-identifier-tagged TCR beta cDNA libraries were used. A single record per CDR3 protein comes from TCRdb applying MiXCR to the PCR reads. The sample comprises 450,000 or so distinct CDR3 sequences, around 40% of which are singletons, and about 12% rests with the top ten. Their antigens remain unidentified. Study outcomes and limitations: Compared with controls, patients had more of about 5 TRBV segments, including TRBV5-6, TRBV5-1 and TRBV20-1.

Sequences were obtained from blood. The receptors come from a girl aged 10 to 17 with multiple sclerosis.

The rearrangement uses TRBV12-3 or TRBV12-4 and TRBJ2-1; D unresolved. CDR3 size: 13 residues. V was clipped by 4 bases and J by 5 bases, with 9 bases between them. The CDR3 region is CASSSHIDNEQFF. The DNA of the CDR3 is TGTGCCAGCAGTTCGCACATAGACAATGAGCAGTTCTTC.

Here the CDR3 DNA reads TGTGCCAGCAGCTTAGGCTTTGGCGGGGCTGTTAGCAATCAGCCCCAGCATTTT. This gives the protein CASSLGFGGAVSNQPQHF. V usage is TRBV7-9 and J usage is TRBJ1-5, with D possibly matching TRBD1 (5 bases). V shed 1 base and J shed 0 bases, with 16 bases lying between them. This CDR3 comprises 18 residues. Germline loops: CDR1 SEHNR, CDR2 FQNEAQ (reference sequence).

The chain links TRBV5-1 to TRBJ1-2, with a weak D call TRBD1 (5 bases). The V gene lost 3 bases and the J gene lost 4 bases, with 7 bases spanning the gap. Germline V gene lookup returns CDR1 SGHRS and CDR2 YFSETQ. The CDR3 sequence is 12 residues long. The CDR3 spells CASSYDSYGYTF. The CDR3, as DNA: TGCGCCAGCAGCTACGACAGCTATGGCTACACCTTC.

This clonotype was counted a few times. This sequence joins TRBV6-5 and TRBJ2-7, with 7 bases aligning to TRBD2. This CDR3 is 14 amino acids long. V lost 2 bases and J lost 2; bases outside the gene matches: 3. CDR1 and CDR2 (germline): MNHEY, SVGAGI. The CDR3 loop is CASSYEGGPYEQYF. Here the CDR3 DNA reads TGTGCCAGCAGTTACGAGGGAGGGCCCTACGAGCAGTACTTC.

The chain recombines TRBV2 with TRBJ2-4, with D hard to call. CDR3 size: 15 residues. Germline lookup yields CDR1 SNHLY and CDR2 FYNNEI. Deletions cut 5 bases from V and 0 bases from J, with 11 bases between. The chain's CDR3 is CASSLLRLAKNIQYF. DNA for the CDR3: TGTGCCAGCAGTCTCCTCAGATTAGCCAAAAACATTCAGTACTTC.

The chain employs TRBV29-1 and TRBJ2-5; 11 nucleotides align to TRBD2. CDR3 length: 14 amino acids. The germline V gene encodes CDR1 SQVTM and CDR2 ANQGSEA. With 7 bases clipped from V and 2 bases from J, the junction kept 6 bases outside the gene matches. CDR3 DNA: TGCAGCGGGCGGGGACTAGCGGCTCAAGAGACCCAGTACTTC. It specifies CSGRGLAAQETQYF.

The chain is built from TRBV9 and TRBJ1-1, with D unclear. V lost 0 bases and J lost 5, with 8 bases in between. Germline CDR1 SGDLS, CDR2 YYNGEE. This CDR3 has 13 amino acids. In DNA, the CDR3 is TGTGCCAGCAGCGTAGGGGGTCAAACTGAAGCTTTCTTT. It encodes CASSVGGQTEAFF.

This clonotype was recorded a few times. The V and J genes are TRBV29-1 and TRBJ2-1; D not certain. Trimming pared 1 base from V and 0 bases from J, leaving 19 bases between. Germline values: CDR1 SQVTM, CDR2 ANQGSEA. CDR3 length: 18 amino acids. In nucleotides, the CDR3 is TGCAGCGTTGAAGTATACTTGGGCAGGCCGAGCTCCTACAATGAGCAGTTCTTC. This translates into CSVEVYLGRPSSYNEQFF.

This clonotype has just a few counts. The rearrangement links TRBV28 to TRBJ2-1; 7 bases are shared with TRBD2. Germline CDR1 and CDR2: MDHEN and SYDVKM. V shed 6 bases and J 9 bases; nucleotides not matched to a gene: 14. CDR3 length: 15 amino acids. The CDR3 DNA follows: TGTGCCAGCAGCAGCCCCCGGACTAGTTCGTCTGAGCAGTTCTTC. This gives the protein CASSSPRTSSSEQFF.

V gene TRBV5-1 combines with J gene TRBJ2-5; D ambiguous. Looked up from germline, CDR1 is SGHRS and CDR2 is YFSETQ. Trimming removed 0 bases at V and 2 bases at J, with 11 bases between. The CDR3 runs 15 residues. The CDR3 DNA sequence: TGCGCCAGCAGCTTGGGCACCTCGGAGCAAGAGACCCAGTACTTC. Protein sequence: CASSLGTSEQETQYF.

This chain links TRBV10-3 with TRBJ1-5; D might be TRBD1 (5 bases). Germline V gene data show CDR1 as ENHRY and CDR2 as SYGVKD. The CDR3 runs 18 residues. The ends were cut back, 2 bases at V and 2 bases at J, with 19 bases in the middle. In nucleotides, the CDR3 is TGTGCCATCAGTGAGGGTCCCCTTGGGACCGGGGGCAATCAGCCCCAGCATTTT. This encodes CAISEGPLGTGGNQPQHF.

This sequence joins TRBV5-1 and TRBJ2-7; maybe TRBD1 (5 bases). Germline V gene data show CDR1 as SGHRS and CDR2 as YFSETQ. V lost 4 bases and J 8 bases, leaving 19 bases between the germline ends. This CDR3 has 14 residues. The CDR3 reads CASSPPEAGRQQYF. The CDR3 DNA reads TGCGCCAGCAGCCCCCCCGAGGCAGGGCGCCAGCAGTACTTC.

The chain is built from TRBV9 and TRBJ2-1; 7 bases are shared with TRBD2. J gave up 4 bases and V 1 base, and 5 bases lay outside the gene matches. The CDR3 has 15 amino acids. CDR1 and CDR2 (germline): SGDLS, YYNGEE. The CDR3 spells CASSVQSGAYNEQFF. The CDR3, as DNA: TGTGCCAGCAGCGTACAGAGCGGGGCGTACAATGAGCAGTTCTTC.

This clonotype appeared a few times. The chain carries TRBV20-1 and TRBJ2-1, with TRBD2 matching over 10 bases. Germline trimming cut 6 bases from V and 0 bases from J; bases unmatched to any gene: 8. Germline loops: CDR1 DFQATT, CDR2 SNEGSKA (reference sequence). The CDR3 loop spans 16 amino acids. In nucleotides, the CDR3 is TGCAGTGCCGTAATACTAGCGGGACGCTCCTACAATGAGCAGTTCTTC. Its protein is CSAVILAGRSYNEQFF.

This clonotype was counted only a few times. The chain is built from TRBV6-1 and TRBJ1-1; a possible D gene is TRBD1 (6 bases). CDR1 MNHNS and CDR2 SASEGT come from the germline V gene. The CDR3 covers 15 residues. The V end lost 7 bases, the J end lost 3 bases, and 18 bases lay between the germline ends. The CDR3 loop is CASMVGGRWDTEAFF. The CDR3 nucleotides are TGTGCCAGCATGGTAGGGGGGCGATGGGACACTGAAGCTTTCTTT.

The J gene is TRBJ2-7, the V gene TRBV28; D uncertain. Between the trimmed V and J ends, which lost 3 bases and 2 bases, there was a span of 11 bases. The CDR3 spans 14 residues. Germline V gene sequence: CDR1 MDHEN, CDR2 SYDVKM. CDR3 sequence: CASSLGLQTYEQYF. CDR3 bases: TGTGCCAGCAGTTTGGGTCTCCAGACCTACGAGCAGTACTTC. The full variable domain, rest sourced from reference TRBV28 and TRBJ2-7, is DVKVTQSSRYLVKRTGEKVFLECVQDMDHENMFWYRQDPGLGLRLIYFSYDVKMKEKGDIPEGYSVSREKKERFSLILESASTNQTSMYLCASSLGLQTYEQYFGPGTRLTVT.

This rearrangement joins TRBV18 to TRBJ2-3; D is perhaps TRBD2 (7 bases). Trimming removed 2 bases at V and 4 bases at J, with 16 bases between. This CDR3 has 16 amino acids. Germline assignment: CDR1 KGHSH and CDR2 LQKENI. The CDR3 DNA reads TGTGCCAGCTCACCAAACAGGGCGGGAGTGGCAGATACGCAGTATTTT. It translates to CASSPNRAGVADTQYF.

The table lists this clonotype with a few counts. The chain has TRBV2 and TRBJ1-5; 8 bases fit TRBD1. Trimming removed 6 bases from V and 7 bases from J; junction bases left unmatched: 11. Looked up from germline, CDR1 is SNHLY and CDR2 is FYNNEI. The CDR3 length is 15 residues. The CDR3 protein is CASSLDRGIGQPQHF. The CDR3 DNA reads TGTGCCAGCAGCCTCGACAGGGGTATCGGACAGCCCCAGCATTTT.

This sequence joins TRBV10-3 and TRBJ2-1, with D possibly matching TRBD2 (6 bases). V was trimmed by 0 bases and J by 6 bases, leaving 15 bases between them. Germline V gives CDR1 ENHRY, CDR2 SYGVKD. This CDR3 is built from 16 residues. CDR3 in DNA: TGTGCCATCAGTGAGTCAGTACGGGGGAAAGGCAATGAGCAGTTCTTC. Residues: CAISESVRGKGNEQFF.